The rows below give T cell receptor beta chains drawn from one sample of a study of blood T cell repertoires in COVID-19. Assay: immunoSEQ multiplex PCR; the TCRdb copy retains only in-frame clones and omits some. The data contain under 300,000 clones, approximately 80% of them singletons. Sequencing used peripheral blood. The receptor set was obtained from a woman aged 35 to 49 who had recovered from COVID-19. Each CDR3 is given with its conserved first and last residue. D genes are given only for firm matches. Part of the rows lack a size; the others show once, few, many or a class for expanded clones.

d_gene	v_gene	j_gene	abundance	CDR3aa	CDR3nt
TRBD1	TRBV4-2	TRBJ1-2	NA	CASSQASDRNNYGYTF	TGTGCCAGCAGCCAAGCCTCGGACAGGAATAACTATGGCTACACCTTC
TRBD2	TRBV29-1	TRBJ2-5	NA	CSVGKGRGGETQYF	TGCAGCGTTGGTAAAGGGAGGGGTGGGGAGACCCAGTACTTC
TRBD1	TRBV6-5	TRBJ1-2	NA	CASSRDRRFFYGYTF	TGTGCCAGCAGTAGGGACAGAAGGTTTTTCTATGGCTACACCTTC
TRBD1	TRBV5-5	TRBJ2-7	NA	CASSIDRATLYEQYF	TGTGCCAGCAGCATCGACAGGGCCACGCTCTACGAGCAGTACTTC
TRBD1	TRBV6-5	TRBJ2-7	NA	CASIGTGTYEQYF	TGTGCCAGCATCGGGACAGGGACCTACGAGCAGTACTTC
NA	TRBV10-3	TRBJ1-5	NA	CASGQGQSQPQHF	TGTGCCTCTGGGCAGGGTCAGAGTCAGCCCCAGCATTTT
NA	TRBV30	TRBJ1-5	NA	CAWSTDRNQPQHF	TGTGCCTGGTCGACAGACCGCAATCAGCCCCAGCATTTT
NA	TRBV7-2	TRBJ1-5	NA	CASSLGSGENQPQHF	TGTGCCAGCAGCTTAGGTTCAGGGGAAAACCAGCCCCAGCATTTT
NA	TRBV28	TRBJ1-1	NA	CASSLFVSVEAFF	TGTGCCAGCAGTTTATTCGTATCAGTTGAAGCTTTCTTT
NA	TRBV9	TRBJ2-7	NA	CASSVGAGTYEQYF	TGTGCCAGCAGCGTAGGGGCGGGGACCTACGAGCAGTACTTC
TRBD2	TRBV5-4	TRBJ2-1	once	CASSRSTSGAYFNEQFF	TGTGCCAGCAGCCGTTCAACTAGCGGGGCATATTTCAATGAGCAGTTCTTC
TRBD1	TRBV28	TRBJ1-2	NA	CASSSGQGGGYTF	TGTGCCAGCAGTAGCGGACAGGGGGGTGGCTACACCTTC
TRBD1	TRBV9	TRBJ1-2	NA	CASSAGTGDYYGYTF	TGTGCCAGCAGCGCTGGGACAGGTGATTATTATGGCTACACCTTC
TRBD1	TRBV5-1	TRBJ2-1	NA	CASSLGTGTGWDEQFF	TGCGCCAGCAGCTTGGGGACCGGGACAGGGTGGGATGAGCAGTTCTTC
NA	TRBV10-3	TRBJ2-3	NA	CAIGAGFSTDTQYF	TGTGCCATCGGAGCGGGCTTTAGCACAGATACGCAGTATTTT
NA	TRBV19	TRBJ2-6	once	CATLGLGDSGANVLTF	TGTGCCACCCTCGGACTGGGAGATTCTGGGGCCAACGTCCTGACTTTC
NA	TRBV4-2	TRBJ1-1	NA	CASSQGGGTNTEAFF	TGTGCCAGCAGCCAAGGTGGGGGGACTAACACTGAAGCTTTCTTT
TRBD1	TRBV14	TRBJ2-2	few	CASSQLSTGTGSLTGELFF	TGTGCCAGCAGCCAACTCTCCACCGGGACAGGGTCCCTTACCGGGGAGCTGTTTTTT
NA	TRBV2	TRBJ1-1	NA	CASSVQVTTEAFF	TGTGCCAGCAGTGTTCAGGTAACGACTGAAGCTTTCTTT
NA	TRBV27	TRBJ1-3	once	CASSSLGNTIYF	TGTGCCAGCAGTTCCCTCGGAAACACCATATATTTT
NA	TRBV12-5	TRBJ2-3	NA	CASGQLGGESQYF	TGTGCTAGTGGACAGCTGGGGGGAGAATCGCAGTATTTT
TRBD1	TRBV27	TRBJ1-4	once	CASRLQGAGEKLFF	TGTGCCAGCAGATTACAGGGGGCCGGTGAAAAACTGTTTTTT
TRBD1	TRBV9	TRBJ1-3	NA	CASSGTGGFPAGNTIYF	TGTGCCAGCAGCGGGACAGGAGGATTCCCCGCTGGAAACACCATATATTTT